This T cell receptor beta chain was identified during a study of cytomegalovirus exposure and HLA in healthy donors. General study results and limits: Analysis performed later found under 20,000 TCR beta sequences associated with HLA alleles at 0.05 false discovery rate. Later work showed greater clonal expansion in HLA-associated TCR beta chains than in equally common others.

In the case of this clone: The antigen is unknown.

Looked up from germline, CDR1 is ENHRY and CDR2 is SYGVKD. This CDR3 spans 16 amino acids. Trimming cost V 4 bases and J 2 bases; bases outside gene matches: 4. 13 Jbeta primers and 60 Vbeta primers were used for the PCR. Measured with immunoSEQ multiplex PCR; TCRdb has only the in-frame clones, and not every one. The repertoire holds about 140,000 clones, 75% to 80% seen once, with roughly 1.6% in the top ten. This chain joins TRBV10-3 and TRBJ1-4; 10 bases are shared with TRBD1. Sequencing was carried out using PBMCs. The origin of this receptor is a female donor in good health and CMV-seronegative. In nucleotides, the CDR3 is TGTGCCATCAGTGGGACAGGGGGGTCGACTAATGAAAAACTGTTTTTT. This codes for CAISGTGGSTNEKLFF.